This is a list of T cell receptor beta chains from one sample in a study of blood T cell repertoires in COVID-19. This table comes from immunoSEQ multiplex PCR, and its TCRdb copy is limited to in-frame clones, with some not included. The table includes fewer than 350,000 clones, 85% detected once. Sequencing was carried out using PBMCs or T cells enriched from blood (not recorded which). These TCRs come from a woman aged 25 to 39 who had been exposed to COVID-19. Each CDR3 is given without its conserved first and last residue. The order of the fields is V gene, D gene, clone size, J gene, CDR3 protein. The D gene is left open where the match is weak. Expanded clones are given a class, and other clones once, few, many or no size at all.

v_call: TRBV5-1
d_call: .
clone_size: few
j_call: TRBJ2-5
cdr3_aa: ASSLMSWETQY

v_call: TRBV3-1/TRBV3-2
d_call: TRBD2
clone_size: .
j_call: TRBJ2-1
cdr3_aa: ASSQVRAGLYNEQF

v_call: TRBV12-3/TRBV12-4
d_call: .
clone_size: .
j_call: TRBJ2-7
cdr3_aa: ASRGDSYEQY

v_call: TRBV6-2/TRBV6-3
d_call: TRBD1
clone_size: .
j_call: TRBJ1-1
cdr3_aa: ASSHRTGLGYGTEAF

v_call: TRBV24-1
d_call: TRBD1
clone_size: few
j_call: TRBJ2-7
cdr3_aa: ATSEHKGAHEQY

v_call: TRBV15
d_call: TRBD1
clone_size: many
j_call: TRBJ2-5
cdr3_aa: ATSGGSETQY

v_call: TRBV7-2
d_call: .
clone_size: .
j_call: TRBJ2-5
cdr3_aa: ASGLDSQETQY

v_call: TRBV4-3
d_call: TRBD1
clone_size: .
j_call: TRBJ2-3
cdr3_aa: ASSQGPQQGSDTQY

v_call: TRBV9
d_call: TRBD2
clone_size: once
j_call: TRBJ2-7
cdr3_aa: ASTIGGRAGDEQY

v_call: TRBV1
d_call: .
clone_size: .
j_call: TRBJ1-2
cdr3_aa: TSSQEGALGYT

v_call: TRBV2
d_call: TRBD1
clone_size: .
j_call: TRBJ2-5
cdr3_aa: ASSSGQDRAETQY

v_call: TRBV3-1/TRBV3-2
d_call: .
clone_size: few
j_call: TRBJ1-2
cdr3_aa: ASSQEWRYGYT

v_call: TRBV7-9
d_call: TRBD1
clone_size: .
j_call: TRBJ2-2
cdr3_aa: ASSPDRDTGELF

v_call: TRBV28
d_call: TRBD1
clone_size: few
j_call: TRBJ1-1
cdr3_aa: ASSTPGTGLNTEAF

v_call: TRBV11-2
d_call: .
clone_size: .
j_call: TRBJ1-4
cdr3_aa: ASSSPGEKLF

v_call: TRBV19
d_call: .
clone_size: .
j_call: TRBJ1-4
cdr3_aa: ASSITGSEEKLF

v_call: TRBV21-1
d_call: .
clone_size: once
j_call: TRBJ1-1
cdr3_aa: ASSNRDRELNTEAF

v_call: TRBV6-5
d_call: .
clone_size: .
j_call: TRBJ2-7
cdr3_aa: ASSYGGALSYEQY

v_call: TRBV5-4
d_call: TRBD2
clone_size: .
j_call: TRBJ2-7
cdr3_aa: ASSTPRGGNEQY

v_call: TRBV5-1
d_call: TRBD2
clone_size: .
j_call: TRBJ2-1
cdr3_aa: ASSLDDRGGSNEQF

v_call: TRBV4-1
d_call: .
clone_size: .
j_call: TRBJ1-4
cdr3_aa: ASSQVVRTDEKLF

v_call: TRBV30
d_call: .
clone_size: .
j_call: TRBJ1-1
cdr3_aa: AWSAGLNTEAF

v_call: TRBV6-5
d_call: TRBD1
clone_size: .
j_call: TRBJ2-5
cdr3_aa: ASSKPRGRETQY

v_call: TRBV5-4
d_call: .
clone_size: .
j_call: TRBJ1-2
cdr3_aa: ASSSPGHNLGSYT

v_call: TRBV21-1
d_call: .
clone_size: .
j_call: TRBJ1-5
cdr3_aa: ASSTKLGSRGQPQH

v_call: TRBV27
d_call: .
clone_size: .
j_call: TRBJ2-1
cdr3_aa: ASSFNRRGPYNEQF

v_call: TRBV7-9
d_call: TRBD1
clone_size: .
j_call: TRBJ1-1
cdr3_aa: ASSRTGIAF

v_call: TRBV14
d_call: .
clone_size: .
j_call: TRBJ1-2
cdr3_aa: ASSQLETSYGYT

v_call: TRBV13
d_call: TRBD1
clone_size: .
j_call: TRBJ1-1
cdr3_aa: ASSPTGGNTEAF

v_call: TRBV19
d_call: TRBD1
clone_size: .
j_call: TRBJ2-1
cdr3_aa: ASTWRTGSPNEQF

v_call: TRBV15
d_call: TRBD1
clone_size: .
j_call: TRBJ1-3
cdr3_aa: ATGRDRPGNTIY

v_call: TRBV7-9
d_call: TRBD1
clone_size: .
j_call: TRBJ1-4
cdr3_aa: ASNLGDSNEKLF

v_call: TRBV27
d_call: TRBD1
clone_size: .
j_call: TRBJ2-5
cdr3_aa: ASTKLGTGQETQY

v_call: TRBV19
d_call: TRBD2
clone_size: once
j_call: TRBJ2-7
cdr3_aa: ASSMGTSGSYEQY

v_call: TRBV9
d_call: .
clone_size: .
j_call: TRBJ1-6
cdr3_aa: ASSSRKGGQNSPLH

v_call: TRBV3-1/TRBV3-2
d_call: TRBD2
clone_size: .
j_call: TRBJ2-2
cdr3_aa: ASSLREATGELF

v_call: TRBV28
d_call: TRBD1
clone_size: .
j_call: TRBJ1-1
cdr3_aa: ASTPPDRGAEAF

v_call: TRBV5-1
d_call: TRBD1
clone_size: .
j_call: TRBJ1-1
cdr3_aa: ASSWSGQAEAF

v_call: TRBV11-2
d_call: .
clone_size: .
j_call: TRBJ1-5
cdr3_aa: ASSPSGIDTYSNQPQH

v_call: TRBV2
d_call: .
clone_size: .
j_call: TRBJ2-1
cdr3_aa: ASSPESQQF

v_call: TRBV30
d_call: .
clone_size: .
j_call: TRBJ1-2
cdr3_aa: AWSVGSAGGYT

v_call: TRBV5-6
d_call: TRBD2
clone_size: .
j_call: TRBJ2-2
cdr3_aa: ASRRTSARTGELF

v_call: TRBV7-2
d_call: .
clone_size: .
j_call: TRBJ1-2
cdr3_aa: ASSLVGVKGYT

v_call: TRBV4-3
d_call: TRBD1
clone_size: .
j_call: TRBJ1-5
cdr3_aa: ASSQDLWGTDKNQPQH

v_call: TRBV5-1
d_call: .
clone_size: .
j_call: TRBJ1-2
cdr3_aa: ASSLGRQGTNYGYT

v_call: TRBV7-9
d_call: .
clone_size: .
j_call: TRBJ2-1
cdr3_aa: ASSSLEFGSNEQF

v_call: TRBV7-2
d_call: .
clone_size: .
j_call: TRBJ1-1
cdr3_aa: ASSLLAVMNTEAF

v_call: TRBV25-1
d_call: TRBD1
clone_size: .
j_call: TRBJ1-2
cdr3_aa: ASGDREVYGYT

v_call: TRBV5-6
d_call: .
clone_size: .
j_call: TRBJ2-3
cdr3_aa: ASSVSSRPPY

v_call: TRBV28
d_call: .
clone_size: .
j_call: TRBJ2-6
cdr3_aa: ASSLRASGANVLT

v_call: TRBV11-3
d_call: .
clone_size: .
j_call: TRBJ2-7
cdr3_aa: ASSLVEDEQY

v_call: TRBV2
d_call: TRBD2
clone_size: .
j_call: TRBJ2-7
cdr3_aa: ASSEERLAGGEQY

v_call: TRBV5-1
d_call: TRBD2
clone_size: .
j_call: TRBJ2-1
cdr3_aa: ASSLVLAGNNEQF

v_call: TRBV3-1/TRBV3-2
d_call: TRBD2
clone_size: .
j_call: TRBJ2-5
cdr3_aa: ASSQGATSGETQY